Listed below are T cell receptor beta chains from one sample, sequenced in a study of cytomegalovirus exposure and HLA in healthy donors. Using immunoSEQ multiplex PCR, the repertoire was profiled, and TCRdb retains in-frame clones only, with some absent. This table has 150,000 to 200,000 clones, roughly four fifths appearing once. The sample was PBMCs. The receptor source for this set is a male donor in good health and CMV-seropositive. CDR3s include the opening cysteine and the closing phenylalanine or tryptophan. The order of the fields is D gene, clone size, J gene, V gene, CDR3 DNA, CDR3 protein. The D gene is left open where the match is weak. Clone size is stated in some rows and not others, as once, few, many or a class when expanded.

.,.,TRBJ2-2,TRBV7-9,TGTGCCAGCAGCTTACGCGGGGCGGATAGCACCGGGGAGCTGTTTTTT,CASSLRGADSTGELFF
.,.,TRBJ2-7,TRBV11-2,TGTGCCAGCAGCTTAGGCCAGAAATACGAGCAGTACTTC,CASSLGQKYEQYF
.,.,TRBJ1-4,TRBV5-1,TGCGCCAGCAGCTTGGAGACATACCCTAATGAAAAACTGTTTTTT,CASSLETYPNEKLFF
TRBD1,.,TRBJ1-2,TRBV7-8,TGTGCCAGCAGCTGGACAGGGAGCTATTCTTTCTATGGCTACACCTTC,CASSWTGSYSFYGYTF
TRBD1,.,TRBJ2-4,TRBV30,TGTGCCTGGAGTGTAGGACAGGGACGAAACGTTCAGTACTTC,CAWSVGQGRNVQYF
TRBD2,.,TRBJ2-1,TRBV2,TGTGCCAGCATGTTTCTAGCGGGAGTCGGGGAGCAGTTCTTC,CASMFLAGVGEQFF
.,few,TRBJ2-3,TRBV28,TGTGCCAGCACCTTTCGGACAGATACGCAGTATTTT,CASTFRTDTQYF
TRBD2,.,TRBJ2-5,TRBV7-2,TGTGCCAGCAGCTTAGTCGGGACTAGCGGGGGAGGGGGAGAGACCCAGTACTTC,CASSLVGTSGGGGETQYF
.,.,TRBJ2-2,TRBV18,TGTGCCAGCTCACGCTACAGGGCAGGTGACACCGGGGAGCTGTTTTTT,CASSRYRAGDTGELFF
.,.,TRBJ1-1,TRBV30,TGTGCCTGGATGGCGGGGTTTGGGACTGAAGCTTTCTTT,CAWMAGFGTEAFF
TRBD1,.,TRBJ1-2,TRBV5-6,TGTGCCAGCAGCTACACAACAGGGGCAGGTGAAGGCTACACCTTC,CASSYTTGAGEGYTF
.,.,TRBJ1-5,TRBV7-9,TGTGCCAGCAGCGTGGACAGTTCCAATCAGCCCCAGCATTTT,CASSVDSSNQPQHF
TRBD2,.,TRBJ2-2,TRBV7-2,TGTGCCAGCAGCTTAGAGTTTCGGCGGGGGGCCAGAACCGGGGAGCTGTTTTTT,CASSLEFRRGARTGELFF
TRBD1,.,TRBJ2-1,TRBV19,TGTGCCAGTAGGACTGAGGGGGCTTCCTACAATGAGCAGTTCTTC,CASRTEGASYNEQFF
.,.,TRBJ2-6,TRBV5-1,TGCGCCAGCAGCTTGCGACCGGAAAACTCTGGGGCCAACGGCCTGACTTTC,CASSLRPENSGANGLTF
TRBD1,.,TRBJ1-5,TRBV7-2,TGTGCCAGCAGCTTAGACAGGGGGTACAATCAGCCCCAGCATTTT,CASSLDRGYNQPQHF
TRBD1,.,TRBJ1-4,TRBV6-6,TGTGCCAGCAGTTCTCAGGGGGCTAATGAAAAACTGTTTTTT,CASSSQGANEKLFF
.,.,TRBJ2-1,TRBV5-6,TGTGCCAGCAGCTTACGACAGAATGAGCAGTTCTTC,CASSLRQNEQFF
TRBD1,.,TRBJ2-7,TRBV5-5,TGTGCCAGCAGCTCCCGGGACAGTCCCTCCTACGAGCAGTACTTC,CASSSRDSPSYEQYF
TRBD2,.,TRBJ2-7,TRBV28,TGTGCCAGCAGTTTGGGGGGGACGACCTACGAGCAGTACTTC,CASSLGGTTYEQYF
.,.,TRBJ1-1,TRBV30,TGTGCCTGGAGTTCAGGTGGTTCACTCCCTGAAGCTTTCTTT,CAWSSGGSLPEAFF
TRBD2,.,TRBJ2-1,TRBV5-4,TGTGCCAGCAGCTTGGGGCCCGGGACTAGCGGGAGGATTGAGCAGTTCTTC,CASSLGPGTSGRIEQFF
.,.,TRBJ2-4,TRBV6-5,TGTGCCAGCAGAGCCACAGGGGGGGAGGGGAACATTCAGTACTTC,CASRATGGEGNIQYF
TRBD2,.,TRBJ2-7,TRBV5-4,TGTGCCAGCAGTCCTGGACTAGCGGGGGGGTACGAGCAGTACTTC,CASSPGLAGGYEQYF
TRBD1,.,TRBJ1-4,TRBV4-3,TGCGCCAGCAGCCAGGACCGGACAGGGGGGGAAAAACTGTTTTTT,CASSQDRTGGEKLFF
TRBD1,.,TRBJ1-1,TRBV19,TGTGCCAGTAGAAGGGGGCCGGGGGAAGCTTTCTTT,CASRRGPGEAFF
TRBD2,.,TRBJ2-5,TRBV9,TGTGCCAGCAGCCTCAAGACTAGCGGGAGAAGGGGCCAAGAGACCCAGTACTTC,CASSLKTSGRRGQETQYF
TRBD1,.,TRBJ2-5,TRBV6-5,TGTGCCAGCAGTTACTCGACAGGGGTACAAGAGACCCAGTACTTC,CASSYSTGVQETQYF
.,.,TRBJ2-4,TRBV6-5,TGTGCCAGCAGGAGAGACATTTCCAAAAACATTCAGTACTTC,CASRRDISKNIQYF
.,.,TRBJ1-1,TRBV10-3,TGTGCCATCAGTGAGTCTCGGGGATTGAACACTGAGGCTTTCTTT,CAISESRGLNTEAFF
.,.,TRBJ1-1,TRBV30,TGTGCCTGGAGTGTAACGGGGGTCAGTTGGGCCGCTGAAGCTTTCTTT,CAWSVTGVSWAAEAFF
.,.,TRBJ2-7,TRBV25-1,TGTGCCAGCACCCCAAATGCGGGGGCCGTCTCCTACGAGCAGTACTTC,CASTPNAGAVSYEQYF
.,.,TRBJ2-1,TRBV30,TGTGCCTGGAAACTACTTTACAATGAGCAGTTCTTC,CAWKLLYNEQFF
.,once,TRBJ1-2,TRBV11-2,TGTGCCAGCAGCTTAGGTCAGGTCTATGGCTACACCTTC,CASSLGQVYGYTF
.,.,TRBJ2-7,TRBV6-1,TGTGCCAGCGAGTTCTCCTACGAGCAGTACTTC,CASEFSYEQYF
TRBD2,.,TRBJ2-2,TRBV11-2,TGTGCCAGCAGCTTACCCGGACTAGCGGGCACGACCGGGGAGCTGTTTTTT,CASSLPGLAGTTGELFF
TRBD1,.,TRBJ1-2,TRBV7-6,TGTGCCAGCAGCTTAGTAGGGACAGGAGCCGGCTACACCTTC,CASSLVGTGAGYTF
.,once,TRBJ2-7,TRBV28,TGTGCCAGCGCCTTAGCAGGGACTTCCTACGAGCAGTACTTC,CASALAGTSYEQYF
TRBD1,.,TRBJ2-7,TRBV13,TGTGCCAGCAGCCCTGGACAGGGGGACCCCTACTACGAGCAGTACTTC,CASSPGQGDPYYEQYF
TRBD1,few,TRBJ1-4,TRBV25-1,TGTGCCAGCAGGGGACAGGGGTTATACGAAAAACTGTTTTTT,CASRGQGLYEKLFF
TRBD2,.,TRBJ2-1,TRBV28,TGTGCCAGCTTGGGACTAGCATCCTATGAGCAGTTCTTC,CASLGLASYEQFF
.,.,TRBJ2-3,TRBV19,TGTGCCAGTAGTATCTCCCAGAACACAGATACGCAGTATTTT,CASSISQNTDTQYF